This T cell receptor (beta chain) was documented in a study of cytomegalovirus exposure and HLA in healthy donors. Use of 60 Vbeta and 13 Jbeta primers characterized the PCR. Assay: immunoSEQ multiplex PCR; the TCRdb copy retains only in-frame clones and omits some. The table has some 180,000 clones, around 83% seen once; the top ten hold less than 2%. The CDR3 sequence is 15 residues long. The specimen was PBMCs. The clonotype was recovered from a man between 40 and 49 years old in good health and CMV-seropositive. The chain recombines TRBV12-1 with TRBJ2-2; the listed D gene, TRBD2, was not tested against the DNA. TRBV12-1 represents a pseudogene. This CDR3 is CASTPTSRNTGELFF. The CDR3 coding sequence is TGTGCCAGCACGCCCACTAGCAGGAACACCGGGGAGCTGTTTTTT.